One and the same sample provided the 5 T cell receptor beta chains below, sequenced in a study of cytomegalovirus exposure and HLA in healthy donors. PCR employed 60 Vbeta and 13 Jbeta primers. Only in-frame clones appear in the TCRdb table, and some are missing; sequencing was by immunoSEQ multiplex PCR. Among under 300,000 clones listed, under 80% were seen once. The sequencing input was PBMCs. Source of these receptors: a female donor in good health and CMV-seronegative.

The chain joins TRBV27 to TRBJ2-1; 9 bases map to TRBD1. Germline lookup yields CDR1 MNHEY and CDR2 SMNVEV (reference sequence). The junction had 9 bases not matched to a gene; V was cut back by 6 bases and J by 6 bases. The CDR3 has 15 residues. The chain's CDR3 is CASRPGQGLFNEQFF. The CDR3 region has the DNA TGTGCCAGCAGGCCCGGACAGGGGCTTTTCAATGAGCAGTTCTTC.

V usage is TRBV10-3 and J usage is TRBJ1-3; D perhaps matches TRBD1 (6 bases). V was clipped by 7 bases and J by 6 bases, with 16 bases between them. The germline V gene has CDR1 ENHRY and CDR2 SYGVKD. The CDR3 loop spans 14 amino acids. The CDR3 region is CAITDTTGSNTIYF. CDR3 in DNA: TGTGCCATCACCGATACGACAGGTTCAAACACCATATATTTT.

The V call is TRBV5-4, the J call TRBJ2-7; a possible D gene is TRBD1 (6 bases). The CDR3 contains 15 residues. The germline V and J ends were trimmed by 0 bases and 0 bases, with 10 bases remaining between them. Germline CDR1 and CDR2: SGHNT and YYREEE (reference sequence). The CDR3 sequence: CASSLGTVPSYEQYF. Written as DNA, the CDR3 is TGTGCCAGCAGCTTGGGGACAGTACCCTCCTACGAGCAGTACTTC.

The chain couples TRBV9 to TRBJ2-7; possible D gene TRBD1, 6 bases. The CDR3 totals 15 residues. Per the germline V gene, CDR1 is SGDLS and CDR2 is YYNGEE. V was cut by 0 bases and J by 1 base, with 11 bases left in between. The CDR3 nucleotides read TGTGCCAGCAGCGTAGGGTGGGGGCTTTCCTACGAGCAGTACTTC. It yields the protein CASSVGWGLSYEQYF.

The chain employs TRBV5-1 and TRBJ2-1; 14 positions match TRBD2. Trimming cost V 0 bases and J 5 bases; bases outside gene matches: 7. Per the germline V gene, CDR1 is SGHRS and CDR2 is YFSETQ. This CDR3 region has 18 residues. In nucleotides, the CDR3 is TGCGCCAGCAGCTTGGTGCCCGGACTAGCGGGAGGAAACAATGAGCAGTTCTTC. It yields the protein CASSLVPGLAGGNNEQFF. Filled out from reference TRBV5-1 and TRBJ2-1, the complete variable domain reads KAGVTQTPRYLIKTRGQQVTLSCSPISGHRSVSWYQQTPGQGLQFLFEYFSETQRNKGNFPGRFSGRQFSNSRSEMNVSTLELGDSALYLCASSLVPGLAGGNNEQFFGPGTRLTVL.